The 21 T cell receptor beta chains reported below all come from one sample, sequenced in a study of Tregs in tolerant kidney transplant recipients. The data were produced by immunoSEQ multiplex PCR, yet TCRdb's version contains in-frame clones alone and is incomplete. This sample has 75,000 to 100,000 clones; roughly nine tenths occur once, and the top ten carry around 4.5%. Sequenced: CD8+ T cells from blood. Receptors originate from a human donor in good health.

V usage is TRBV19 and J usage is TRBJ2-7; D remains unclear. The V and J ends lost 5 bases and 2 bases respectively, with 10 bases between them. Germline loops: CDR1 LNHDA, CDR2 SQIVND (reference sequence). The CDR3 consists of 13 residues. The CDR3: CASSSRRTYEQYF. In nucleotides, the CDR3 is TGTGCCAGTAGTTCTCGACGGACCTACGAGCAGTACTTC.

The CDR3 coding sequence is TGTGCCAGCAGCTTCCCTAAGCCCACGGCGAGCAGGTCCACGGATACGCAGTATTTT. It encodes CASSFPKPTASRSTDTQYF. The rearrangement joins TRBV11-2 to TRBJ2-3; unclear D gene. Germline assignment: CDR1 SGHAT and CDR2 FQNNGV. This CDR3 has 19 amino acids. V gave up 3 bases and J gave up 6 bases, with 28 bases separating them.

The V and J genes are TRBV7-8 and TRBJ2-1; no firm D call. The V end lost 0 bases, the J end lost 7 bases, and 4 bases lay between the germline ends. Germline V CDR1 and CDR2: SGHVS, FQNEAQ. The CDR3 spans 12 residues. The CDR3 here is CASSLARNEQFF. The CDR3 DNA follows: TGTGCCAGCAGCTTAGCGCGGAATGAGCAGTTCTTC.

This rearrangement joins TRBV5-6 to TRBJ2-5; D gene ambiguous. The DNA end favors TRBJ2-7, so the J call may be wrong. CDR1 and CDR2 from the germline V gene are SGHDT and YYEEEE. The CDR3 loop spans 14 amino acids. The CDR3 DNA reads TGTGCCAGCAGCTTGAAGATGGGCCGATACGAGCAGTACTTC. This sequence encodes CASSLKMGRYEQYF.

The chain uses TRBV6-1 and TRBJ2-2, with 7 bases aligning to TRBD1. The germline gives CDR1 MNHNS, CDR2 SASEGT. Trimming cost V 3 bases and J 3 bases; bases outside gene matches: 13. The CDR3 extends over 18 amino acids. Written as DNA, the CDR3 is TGTGCCAGCAGTGACCCGGGACAGCCGGGGATTCACACCGGGGAGCTGTTTTTT. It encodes CASSDPGQPGIHTGELFF.

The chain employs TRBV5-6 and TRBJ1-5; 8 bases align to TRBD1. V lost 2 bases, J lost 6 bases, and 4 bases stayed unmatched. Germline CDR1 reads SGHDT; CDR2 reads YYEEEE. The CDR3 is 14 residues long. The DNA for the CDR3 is TGTGCCAGCAGCTTCGGGACAGGAGGTCAGCCCCAGCATTTT. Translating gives CASSFGTGGQPQHF.

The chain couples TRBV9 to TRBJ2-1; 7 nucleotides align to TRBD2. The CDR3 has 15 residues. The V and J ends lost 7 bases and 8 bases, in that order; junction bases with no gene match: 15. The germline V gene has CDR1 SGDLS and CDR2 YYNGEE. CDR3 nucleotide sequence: TGTGCCAGCGTCTCCAGCGGGGCCCCTGGCGATGAGCAGTTCTTC. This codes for CASVSSGAPGDEQFF.

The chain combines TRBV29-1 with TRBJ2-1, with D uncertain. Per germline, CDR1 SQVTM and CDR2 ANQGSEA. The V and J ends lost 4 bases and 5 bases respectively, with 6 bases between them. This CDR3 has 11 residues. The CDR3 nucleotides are TGCAGCGTTGCTGGCAACAATGAGCAGTTCTTC. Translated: CSVAGNNEQFF.

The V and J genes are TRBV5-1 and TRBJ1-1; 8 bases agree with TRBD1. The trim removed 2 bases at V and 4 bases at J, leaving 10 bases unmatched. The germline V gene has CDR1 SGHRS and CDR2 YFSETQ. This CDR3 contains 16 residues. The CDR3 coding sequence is TGCGCCAGCAGCTTCGGACAGGGACGTCAGGGCACTGAAGCTTTCTTT. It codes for CASSFGQGRQGTEAFF.

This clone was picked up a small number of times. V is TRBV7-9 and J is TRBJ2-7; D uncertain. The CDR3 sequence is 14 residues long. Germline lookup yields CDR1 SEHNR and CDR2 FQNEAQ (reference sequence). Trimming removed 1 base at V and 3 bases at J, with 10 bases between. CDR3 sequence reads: CASSLVRTDYEQYF. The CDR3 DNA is TGTGCCAGCAGCTTAGTAAGGACCGACTACGAGCAGTACTTC.

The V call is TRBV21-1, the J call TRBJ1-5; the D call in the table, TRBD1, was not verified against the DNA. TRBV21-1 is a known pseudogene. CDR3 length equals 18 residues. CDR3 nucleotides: TGTGCCAGCAGCAAAGACCCCCCTACTGACAGCACCGATCAGCCCCAGCATTTT. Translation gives CASSKDPPTDSTDQPQHF.

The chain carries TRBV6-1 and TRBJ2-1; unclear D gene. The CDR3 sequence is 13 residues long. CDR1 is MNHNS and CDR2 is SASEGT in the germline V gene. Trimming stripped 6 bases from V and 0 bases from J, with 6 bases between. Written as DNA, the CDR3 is TGTGCCAGCAGCGCAATCTCCTACAATGAGCAGTTCTTC. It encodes CASSAISYNEQFF.

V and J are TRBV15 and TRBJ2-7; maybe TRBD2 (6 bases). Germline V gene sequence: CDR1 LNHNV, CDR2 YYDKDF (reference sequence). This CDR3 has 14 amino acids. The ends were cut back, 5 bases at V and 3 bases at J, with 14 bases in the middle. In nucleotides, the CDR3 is TGTGCCACCAGCGACCGGGGAGCGGGCTACGAGCAGTACTTC. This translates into CATSDRGAGYEQYF.

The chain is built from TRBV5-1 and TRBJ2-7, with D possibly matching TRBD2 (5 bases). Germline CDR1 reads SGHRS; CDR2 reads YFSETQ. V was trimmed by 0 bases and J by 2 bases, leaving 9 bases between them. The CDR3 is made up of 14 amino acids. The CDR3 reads CASSLEWGAYEQYF. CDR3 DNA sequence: TGCGCCAGCAGCTTGGAATGGGGAGCCTACGAGCAGTACTTC.

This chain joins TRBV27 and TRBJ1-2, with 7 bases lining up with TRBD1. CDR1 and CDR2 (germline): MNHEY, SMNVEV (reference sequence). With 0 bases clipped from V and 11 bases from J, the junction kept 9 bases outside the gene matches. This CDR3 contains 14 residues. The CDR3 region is CASSLSPGGMGYTF. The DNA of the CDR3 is TGTGCCAGCAGTTTATCCCCAGGGGGGATGGGGTACACCTTC.

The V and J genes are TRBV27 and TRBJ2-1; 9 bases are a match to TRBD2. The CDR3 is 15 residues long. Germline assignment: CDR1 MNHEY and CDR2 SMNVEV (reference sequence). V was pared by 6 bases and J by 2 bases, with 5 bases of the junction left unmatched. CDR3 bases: TGTGCCAGCAGCCCGAGCGGGGGGCCCTACAATGAGCAGTTCTTC. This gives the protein CASSPSGGPYNEQFF.

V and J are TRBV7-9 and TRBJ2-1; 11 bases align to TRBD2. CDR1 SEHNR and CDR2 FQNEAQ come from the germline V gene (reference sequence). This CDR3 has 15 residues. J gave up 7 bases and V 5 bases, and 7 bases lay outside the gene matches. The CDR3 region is CASSILAGGWNEQFF. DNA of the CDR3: TGTGCCAGCAGCATCTTAGCGGGAGGGTGGAATGAGCAGTTCTTC.

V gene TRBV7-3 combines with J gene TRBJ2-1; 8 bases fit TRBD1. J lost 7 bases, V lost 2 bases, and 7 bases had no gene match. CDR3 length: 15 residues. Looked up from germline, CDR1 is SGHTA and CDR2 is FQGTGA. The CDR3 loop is CASSLGQGAKNEQFF. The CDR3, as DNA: TGTGCCAGCAGCTTAGGGCAGGGGGCAAAAAATGAGCAGTTCTTC.

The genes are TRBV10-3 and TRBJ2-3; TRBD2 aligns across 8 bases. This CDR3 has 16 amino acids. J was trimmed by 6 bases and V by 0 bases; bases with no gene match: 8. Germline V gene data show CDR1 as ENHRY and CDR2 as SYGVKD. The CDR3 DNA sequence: TGTGCCATCAGTGAGTCCGGGTTAGCGGGATCGGATACGCAGTATTTT. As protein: CAISESGLAGSDTQYF.

For the CDR3, the DNA is TGCGCCAGCATAGGACCCTCGGCAGCTTTCTTT. Translation: CASIGPSAAFF. The V call is TRBV10-2, the J call TRBJ1-1, with D unclear. The CDR3 runs to 11 residues. The V end lost 7 bases, the J end lost 10 bases, and 13 bases lay between the germline ends. The germline V gene encodes CDR1 WSHSY and CDR2 SAAADI.

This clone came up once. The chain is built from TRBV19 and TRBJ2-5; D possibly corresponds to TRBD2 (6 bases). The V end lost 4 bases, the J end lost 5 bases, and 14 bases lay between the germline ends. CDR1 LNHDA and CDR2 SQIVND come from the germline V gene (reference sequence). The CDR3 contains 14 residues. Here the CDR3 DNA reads TGTGCCAGTAGTAGTGGGGGGACGGGGGAGACCCAGTACTTC. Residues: CASSSGGTGETQYF. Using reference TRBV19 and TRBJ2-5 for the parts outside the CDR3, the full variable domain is DGGITQSPKYLFRKEGQNVTLSCEQNLNHDAMYWYRQDPGQGLRLIYYSQIVNDFQKGDIAEGYSVSREKKESFPLTVTSAQKNPTAFYLCASSSGGTGETQYFGPGTRLLVL.